Listed below are T cell receptor beta chains from one sample, sequenced in a study of cytotoxic CD8 clonotypes in ibrutinib-treated CLL. The method was immunoSEQ multiplex PCR; TCRdb's version includes in-frame clones alone and lacks a portion of them. Of around 300,000 clones listed, almost 80% were seen once; the top ten hold 6.7%. The material was PBMCs, obtained before ibrutinib treatment. The receptors here all came from a human donor with chronic lymphocytic leukemia. Each CDR3 is given with its conserved first and last residue. Size values are once, few and many counts, or a class for expanded clones, and some rows have none.

V,J,size,CDR3
TRBV9,TRBJ1-2,.,CASSENYGYTF
TRBV9,TRBJ2-2,once,CASRDSFNTGELFF
TRBV5-1,TRBJ2-5,.,CASSPGQQETQYF
TRBV5-1,TRBJ1-2,.,CASSRESDSYGYTF
TRBV5-1,TRBJ1-2,.,CASSLAPAEGYTF
TRBV25-1,TRBJ1-4,once,CASSEIQLNEKLFF
TRBV9,TRBJ2-1,.,CASSDDRTIYNEQFF
TRBV9,TRBJ2-7,few,CASSVGSYLGYEQYF
TRBV14,TRBJ2-7,.,CASSSLPRAYEQYF
TRBV27,TRBJ1-5,.,CASREDISNQPQHF
TRBV11-2,TRBJ1-2,few,CASSLGGPDSTNYGYTF
TRBV20-1,TRBJ2-1,once,CSAAEYNEQFF
TRBV23-1,TRBJ2-7,.,CASSQPRRQGGSYEQYF
TRBV27,TRBJ1-2,.,CASSSHRVDYGYTF
TRBV6-1,TRBJ2-1,few,CASTAGFSYEQFF
TRBV6-5,TRBJ2-2,few,CASSHTGTGIGELFF
TRBV27,TRBJ2-1,few,CASSTGNEQFF
TRBV15,TRBJ2-1,.,CATSRQGLAGGGYNEQFF
TRBV10-2,TRBJ2-7,.,CASSESSSYEQYF
TRBV18,TRBJ2-3,.,CASSPGLARGVDTQYF
TRBV27,TRBJ1-2,.,CASSLSGTGYGYTF
TRBV28,TRBJ2-7,.,CASSPFEEQYF
TRBV20-1,TRBJ1-2,.,CSAGTEGYTF
TRBV29-1,TRBJ2-2,.,CSVGESSQGGELFF
TRBV25-1,TRBJ2-3,.,CASSEGWQGAQDTQYF
TRBV27,TRBJ2-1,once,CASSPTWEFSYNEQFF
TRBV19,TRBJ2-1,.,CASSILPGQGDNEQFF
TRBV19,TRBJ2-7,.,CASSIRGGRPVYEQYF
TRBV5-6,TRBJ1-5,.,CASSQLNQPQHF
TRBV4-1,TRBJ2-7,.,CASSQVFGQSFYEQYF
TRBV7-9,TRBJ2-3,.,CASSLVGGDTQYF
TRBV6-5,TRBJ2-7,.,CASSYSRAGTYEQYF
TRBV28,TRBJ2-1,once,CASSLLAGGGEFF
TRBV2,TRBJ2-3,.,CASSPWGGRADTQYF
TRBV18,TRBJ1-1,.,CASSSTTGGNTEAFF
TRBV28,TRBJ2-7,.,CASSSSGTGNYEQYF
TRBV5-4,TRBJ2-3,.,CASSLELAGDAQYF
TRBV2,TRBJ2-1,few,CASSEADGYNEQFF
TRBV7-3,TRBJ1-1,.,CASSFRTGTEAFF
TRBV5-4,TRBJ1-4,.,CASSSGQGRTNEKLFF
TRBV5-6,TRBJ2-7,.,CASSLTGIGRVRQYF
TRBV19,TRBJ1-4,.,CASSTTGTGPVKLFF
TRBV7-2,TRBJ2-7,.,CASSFAAGRDEQYF
TRBV9,TRBJ2-7,.,CASSAGPGNYEQYF
TRBV5-1,TRBJ1-2,.,CASSPQTGSVDYGYTF
TRBV7-2,TRBJ2-7,.,CASSLVSGQYEQYF
TRBV30,TRBJ1-1,.,CAWRPRENTEAFF
TRBV11-2,TRBJ2-3,.,CASSLGVLFSSTDTQYF
TRBV5-4,TRBJ2-5,.,CASSLGGGETQYF
TRBV28,TRBJ2-3,once,CASSLRRLAGGLRQYF